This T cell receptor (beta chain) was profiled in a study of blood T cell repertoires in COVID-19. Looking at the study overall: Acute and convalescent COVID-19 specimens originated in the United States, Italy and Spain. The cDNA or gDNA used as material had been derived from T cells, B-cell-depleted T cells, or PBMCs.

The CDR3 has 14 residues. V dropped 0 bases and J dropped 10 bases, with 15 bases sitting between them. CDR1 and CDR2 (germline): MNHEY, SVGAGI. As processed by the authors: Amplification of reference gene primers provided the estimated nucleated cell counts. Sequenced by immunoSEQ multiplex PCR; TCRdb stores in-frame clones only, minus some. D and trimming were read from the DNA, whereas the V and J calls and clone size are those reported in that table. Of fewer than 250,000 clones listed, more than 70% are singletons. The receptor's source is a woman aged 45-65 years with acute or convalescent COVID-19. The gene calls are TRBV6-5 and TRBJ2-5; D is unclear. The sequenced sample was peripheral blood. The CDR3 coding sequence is TGTGCCAGCAGTTACTCGGCACCAAGCGTGGGCCAGTACTTC. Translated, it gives CASSYSAPSVGQYF.